This TCR beta chain was sequenced during a study of blood T cell repertoires in COVID-19. Study overall: Sites across the United States, Italy and Spain contributed samples from acute and convalescent COVID-19. Sample material is recorded as cDNA or gDNA derived from T cells, B-cell-depleted T cells, or PBMCs.

CDR3 length equals 15 residues. Trimming at V came to 1 base and at J to 2 bases, leaving 2 bases not matched to a gene. CDR1 and CDR2 from the germline V gene are SGHDN and FVKESK. Original data processing: The assay estimated nucleated cells by amplifying reference gene primers. Using immunoSEQ multiplex PCR, the repertoire was profiled, and TCRdb retains in-frame clones only, with some absent. For V, J and clone size, that table is used; D and trimming come from the DNA. The sample consists of hundreds of thousands of clones, about nine tenths of them appearing once. This sequence joins TRBV14 and TRBJ1-3, with 7 bases that match TRBD1. The sequenced material came from peripheral blood. The clonotype was recovered from a woman aged 25 to 45 with active or convalescent COVID-19. The CDR3 loop reads CASSQAGTAGNTIYF. Here the CDR3 DNA reads TGTGCCAGCAGCCAAGCCGGGACAGCTGGAAACACCATATATTTT.